This is a list of T cell receptor beta chains from one sample in a study of OX40 agonist ivuxolimab in advanced cancers. Assay used: immunoSEQ multiplex PCR; TCRdb lists only in-frame clones, some missing. The sample contains fewer than 75,000 clones, about 87% of which appear only once. This specimen consisted of CD4+ or CD8+ T cells sorted from blood, obtained in a trial of the OX40 agonist ivuxolimab. The receptor set was obtained from an adult with an advanced solid tumor such as melanoma, head and neck, liver or kidney cancer. Each CDR3 is given with its conserved first and last residue. D genes are given only for firm matches. Size is stated for part of the rows, as once, few or many counts, or as a class when the clone is expanded.

V,size,J,D,DNA,CDR3
TRBV7-2,NA,TRBJ1-2,TRBD1,TGTGCCAGCAGCTTAATAAGGGGGCGCCGAGGCTATGGCTACACCTTC,CASSLIRGRRGYGYTF
TRBV19,NA,TRBJ2-7,NA,TGTGCCAGTAGTCCTCGTGGCAGCGTCTACGAGCAGTACTTC,CASSPRGSVYEQYF
TRBV9,NA,TRBJ2-5,NA,TGTGCCAGCAGCGTAGGGGGGGGCCGGGAGACCCAGTACTTC,CASSVGGGRETQYF
TRBV28,NA,TRBJ1-2,NA,TGTGCCAGCAGACCCCCTTTGGCGGGCTTTTATGGCTACACCTTC,CASRPPLAGFYGYTF
TRBV5-1,NA,TRBJ2-1,NA,TGCGCCAGCAGCTGGAGGGATTCCTACAATGAGCAGTTCTTC,CASSWRDSYNEQFF
TRBV18,NA,TRBJ1-4,TRBD1,TGTGCCAGCTCATTCAACCGACAGGGAGCTTTAAGACCAACTAATGAAAAACTGTTTTTT,CASSFNRQGALRPTNEKLFF
TRBV2,NA,TRBJ2-1,NA,TGTGCCAGCAGTGACTGGTTTCAGAAAGCTCTTAATGAGCAGTTCTTC,CASSDWFQKALNEQFF
TRBV19,once,TRBJ1-5,NA,TGTGCCAGTCTCGCAGGAGGGATGTTGAATCAGCCCCAGCATTTT,CASLAGGMLNQPQHF
TRBV5-5,NA,TRBJ2-5,TRBD1,TGTGCCAGCAGCTTAACAGGGGAAGAGACCCAGTACTTC,CASSLTGEETQYF
TRBV14,NA,TRBJ2-2,TRBD2,TGTGCCAGCAGCCAAAGGCTAGCGGGAGCCGGGGAGCTGTTTTTT,CASSQRLAGAGELFF
TRBV4-2,NA,TRBJ2-2,NA,TGTGCCAGCAGCCCGCTGGGAGGGGGCAGGACCGGGGAGCTGTTTTTT,CASSPLGGGRTGELFF
TRBV28,few,TRBJ2-7,TRBD2,TGTGCCAGCAGAATAGGACTAGCGGGAGTCTACGAGCAGTACTTC,CASRIGLAGVYEQYF
TRBV6-5,NA,TRBJ2-7,NA,TGTGCCAGCAGTGAAGGCGGGGTTTCCTACGAGCAGTACTTC,CASSEGGVSYEQYF
TRBV19,NA,TRBJ2-5,NA,TGTGCCAGTAGTATTGGGTTCAAGGTACAAGAGACCCAGTACTTC,CASSIGFKVQETQYF